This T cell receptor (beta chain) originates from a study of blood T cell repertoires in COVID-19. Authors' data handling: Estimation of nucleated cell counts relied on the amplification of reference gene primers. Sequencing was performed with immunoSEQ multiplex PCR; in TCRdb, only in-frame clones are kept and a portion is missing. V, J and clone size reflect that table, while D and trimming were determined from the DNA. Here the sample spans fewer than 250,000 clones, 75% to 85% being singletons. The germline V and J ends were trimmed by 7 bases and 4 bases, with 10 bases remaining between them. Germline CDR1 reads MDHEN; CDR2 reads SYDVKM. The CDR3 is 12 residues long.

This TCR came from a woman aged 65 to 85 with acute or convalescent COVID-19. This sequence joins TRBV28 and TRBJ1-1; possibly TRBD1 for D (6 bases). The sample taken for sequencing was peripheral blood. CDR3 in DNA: TGTGCCAGCACCACAGGGAGCACTGAAGCTTTCTTT. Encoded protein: CASTTGSTEAFF. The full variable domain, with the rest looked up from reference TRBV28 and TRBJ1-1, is DVKVTQSSRYLVKRTGEKVFLECVQDMDHENMFWYRQDPGLGLRLIYFSYDVKMKEKGDIPEGYSVSREKKERFSLILESASTNQTSMYLCASTTGSTEAFFGQGTRLTVV.